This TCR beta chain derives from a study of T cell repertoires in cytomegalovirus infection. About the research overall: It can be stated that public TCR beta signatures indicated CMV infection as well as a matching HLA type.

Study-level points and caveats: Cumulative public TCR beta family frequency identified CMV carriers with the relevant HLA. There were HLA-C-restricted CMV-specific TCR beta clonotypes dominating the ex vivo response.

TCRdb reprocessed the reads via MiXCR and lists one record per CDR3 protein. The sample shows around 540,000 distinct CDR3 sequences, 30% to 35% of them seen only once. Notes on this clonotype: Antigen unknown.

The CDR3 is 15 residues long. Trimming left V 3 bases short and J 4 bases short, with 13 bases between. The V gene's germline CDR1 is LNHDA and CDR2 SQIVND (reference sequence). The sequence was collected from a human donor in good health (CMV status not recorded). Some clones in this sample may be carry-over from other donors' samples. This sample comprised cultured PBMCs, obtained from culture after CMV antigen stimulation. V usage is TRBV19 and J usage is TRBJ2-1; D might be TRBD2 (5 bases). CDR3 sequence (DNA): TGTGCCAGTAGTATGGGTAGCGATCCATACAATGAGCAGTTCTTC. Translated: CASSMGSDPYNEQFF.